This T cell receptor (beta chain) was documented in a study of OX40 agonist ivuxolimab in advanced cancers. In the study overall: While on treatment, patients had intravenous ivuxolimab at 0.01 to 10 mg/kg every 2 weeks. A history of anti-PD-1, anti-PD-L1 or anti-CTLA-4 therapy was acceptable, and over 30% had some. Whole-study results and caveats: Expanded peripheral T-cell antigen specificity went undetermined.

Turning to this clone: Its antigen is still unknown.

This CDR3 has 14 amino acids. Per the germline V gene, CDR1 is MNHEY and CDR2 is SMNVEV (reference sequence). The ends were cut back, 2 bases at V and 9 bases at J, with 16 bases in the middle. Using immunoSEQ multiplex PCR, the repertoire was profiled, and TCRdb retains in-frame clones only, with some absent. The table records tens of thousands of clones, 75% to 85% of them present only once. This sequence originates from an adult with an advanced solid tumor such as melanoma, head and neck, liver or kidney cancer. The chain has TRBV27 and TRBJ1-1; TRBD1 might be the D (5 bases). The material was CD4+ or CD8+ T cells sorted from blood, obtained in a trial of the OX40 agonist ivuxolimab. For the CDR3, the DNA is TGTGCCAGCAGTTTAACTGTGGGGGGAGGGCAAGCTTTCTTT. Translating it yields CASSLTVGGGQAFF.